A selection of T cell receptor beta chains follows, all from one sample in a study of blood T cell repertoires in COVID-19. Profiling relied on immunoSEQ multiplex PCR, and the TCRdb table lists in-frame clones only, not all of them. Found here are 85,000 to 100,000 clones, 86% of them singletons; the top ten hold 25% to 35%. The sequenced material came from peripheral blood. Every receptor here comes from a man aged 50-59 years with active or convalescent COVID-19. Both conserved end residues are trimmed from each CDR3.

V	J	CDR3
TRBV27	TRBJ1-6	ASSLLGGRGSPLH
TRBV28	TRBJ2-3	AHGAATDTQY
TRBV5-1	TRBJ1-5	ASSLDGTGLSNQPQH
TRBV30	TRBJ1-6	AWSSGSPLH
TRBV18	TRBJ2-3	ASSPPAVDTQY
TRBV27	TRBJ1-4	ASSSDRGFISVEKLF
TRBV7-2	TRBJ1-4	ASSLARGNEKLF
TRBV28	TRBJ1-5	ASLGQALSRRSNQPQH
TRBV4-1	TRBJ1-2	ASSPTGGQYGYT
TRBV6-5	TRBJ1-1	ASRADRHSSEAF
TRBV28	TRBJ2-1	ASIPLVAGDEQF
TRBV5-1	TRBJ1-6	ASSFGTGEGHNSPLH
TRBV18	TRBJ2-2	ASSPREANTGELF
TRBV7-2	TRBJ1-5	ASSPILGGSQPQH
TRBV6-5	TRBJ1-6	ASSYGRDGGSPLH
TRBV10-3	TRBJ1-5	AISESDNSNQPQH
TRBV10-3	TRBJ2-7	AISNSISGDEQY
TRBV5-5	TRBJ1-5	ASSFGAPQDYSNQPQH
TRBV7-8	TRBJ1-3	ASSPLGSSGNTIY
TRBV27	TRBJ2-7	ASSLVREFEQY
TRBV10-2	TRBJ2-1	ASSESWGGAYNEQF
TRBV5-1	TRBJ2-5	ASSFSNRQGEETQY
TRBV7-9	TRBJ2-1	ASSLEGGDEQF
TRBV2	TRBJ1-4	ASSIGQGNEKLF
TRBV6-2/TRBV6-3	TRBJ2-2	ASSIRLARELF
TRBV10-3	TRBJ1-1	AISESYRDRGPMDF
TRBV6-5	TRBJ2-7	ASTWTEPTTSPPY
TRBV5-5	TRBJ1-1	ASSLAAGGWMNTEAF
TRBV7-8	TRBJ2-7	ASSFSGYEQY
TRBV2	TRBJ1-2	ASSRGADYGYT
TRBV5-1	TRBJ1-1	ASSLIRGKSEAF
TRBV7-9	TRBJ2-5	ASSLGTGGQETQY
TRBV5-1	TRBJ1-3	ASSSTGSNTIY
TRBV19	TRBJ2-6	ATNEGYGANVLT
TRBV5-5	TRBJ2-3	ASSPGTDTQY
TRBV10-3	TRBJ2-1	AISDPGLAGGPDYNEQF
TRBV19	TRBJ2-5	ASTNRGQGYETQY
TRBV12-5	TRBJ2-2	ASGLVLGLAGGPSTGELF
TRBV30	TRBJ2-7	AWSIAGGAFPFYEQY
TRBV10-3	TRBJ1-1	AISGGQGVISGTEAF
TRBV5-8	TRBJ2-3	ASRYTDTQY
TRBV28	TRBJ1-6	ASGLIPGQNTPLH
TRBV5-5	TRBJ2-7	ASSAIGQGIYEQY
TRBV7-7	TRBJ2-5	ASSLQGGTSGQETQY
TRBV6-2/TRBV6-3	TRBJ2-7	ASSTRAGGLDEQY
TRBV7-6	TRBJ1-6	ASSASGTPLSPLH
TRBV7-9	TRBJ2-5	ASSLVPGVGETQY
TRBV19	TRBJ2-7	ASSPSGLNSYEQY
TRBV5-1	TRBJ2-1	ASSLSLAGEQF
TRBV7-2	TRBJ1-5	ASSLERGSNQPQH
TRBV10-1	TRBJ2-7	ASSEQPPGGDTYEQY
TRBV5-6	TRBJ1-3	ASSSLFSSGNTIY
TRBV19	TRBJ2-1	ASSIMSGSLNEQF
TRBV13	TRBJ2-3	ASSLALGGTDTQY
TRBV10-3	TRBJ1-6	AISEWAGRNSPLH
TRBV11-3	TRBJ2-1	ASSLGVGSSYNEQF
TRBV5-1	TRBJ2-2	ASSLLAGDTGELF